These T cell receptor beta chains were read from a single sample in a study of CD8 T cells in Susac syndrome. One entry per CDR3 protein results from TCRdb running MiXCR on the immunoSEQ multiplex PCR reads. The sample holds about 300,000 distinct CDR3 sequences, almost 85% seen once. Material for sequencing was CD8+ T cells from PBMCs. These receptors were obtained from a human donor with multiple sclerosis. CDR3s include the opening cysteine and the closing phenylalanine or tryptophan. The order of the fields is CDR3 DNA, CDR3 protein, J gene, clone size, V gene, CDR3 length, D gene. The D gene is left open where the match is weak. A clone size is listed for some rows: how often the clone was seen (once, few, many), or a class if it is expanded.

CDR3nt: TGTGCCAGCAGCTCGGCGCCGGGACAGGGGTTTAATACAGATACGCAGTATTTT
CDR3aa: CASSSAPGQGFNTDTQYF
j_gene: TRBJ2-3
abundance: few
v_gene: TRBV7-2
len: 18
d_gene: TRBD1

CDR3nt: TGTGCCACCAGTGACAGCGTCGGGGGCTATAGCAATCAGCCCCAGCATTTT
CDR3aa: CATSDSVGGYSNQPQHF
j_gene: TRBJ1-5
abundance: -
v_gene: TRBV24-1
len: 17
d_gene: -

CDR3nt: TGTGCCAGCAGCTTAGCGGGCTCCAGCTCCTACGAGCAGTACTTC
CDR3aa: CASSLAGSSSYEQYF
j_gene: TRBJ2-7
abundance: -
v_gene: TRBV7-9
len: 15
d_gene: -

CDR3nt: TGTGCCAGCAACTTACTTCAGGGGAACACTGAAGCTTTCTTT
CDR3aa: CASNLLQGNTEAFF
j_gene: TRBJ1-1
abundance: -
v_gene: TRBV13
len: 14
d_gene: -

CDR3nt: TGCGCCAGCAGCCAACACACCGGGACATGGAGAGCTAACTATGGCTACACCTTC
CDR3aa: CASSQHTGTWRANYGYTF
j_gene: TRBJ1-2
abundance: -
v_gene: TRBV4-3
len: 18
d_gene: -

CDR3nt: TGTGCCTGCGCCTCTAACAATGAGCAGTTCTTC
CDR3aa: CACASNNEQFF
j_gene: TRBJ2-1
abundance: -
v_gene: TRBV30
len: 11
d_gene: -

CDR3nt: TGTGCCAGCAGTTTGGGGACTAGCTCAGATACGCAGTATTTT
CDR3aa: CASSLGTSSDTQYF
j_gene: TRBJ2-3
abundance: -
v_gene: TRBV28
len: 14
d_gene: TRBD2

CDR3nt: TGCAGCGCAGGACAGTTTTCCACTGAAGCTTTCTTT
CDR3aa: CSAGQFSTEAFF
j_gene: TRBJ1-1
abundance: -
v_gene: TRBV29-1
len: 12
d_gene: -

CDR3nt: TGCGCCAGCAGCTCGAGTCAGGGGGGAGACTACGAGCAGTACTTC
CDR3aa: CASSSSQGGDYEQYF
j_gene: TRBJ2-7
abundance: -
v_gene: TRBV4-1
len: 15
d_gene: -

CDR3nt: TGTGCCAGCAGTCCGGACTTCCGTGCTGACGAGCAGTACTTC
CDR3aa: CASSPDFRADEQYF
j_gene: TRBJ2-7
abundance: -
v_gene: TRBV6-2/TRBV6-3
len: 14
d_gene: -

CDR3nt: TGTGCCAGCAGTTCGGCAGGCTACACAAAGGACTACGAGCAGTACTTC
CDR3aa: CASSSAGYTKDYEQYF
j_gene: TRBJ2-7
abundance: -
v_gene: TRBV6-2/TRBV6-3
len: 16
d_gene: -

CDR3nt: TGTGCCAGCAGCGACTGGACAGCTAACTATGGCTACACCTTC
CDR3aa: CASSDWTANYGYTF
j_gene: TRBJ1-2
abundance: -
v_gene: TRBV9
len: 14
d_gene: -

CDR3nt: TGTGCCAGCAGTTTAACTAGCGGGGACCTATACAATGAGCAGTTCTTC
CDR3aa: CASSLTSGDLYNEQFF
j_gene: TRBJ2-1
abundance: -
v_gene: TRBV12-3/TRBV12-4
len: 16
d_gene: TRBD2

CDR3nt: TGCAGTGCTAGAGGCCTCGCGGGAGCGCACTACGAGCAGTACTTC
CDR3aa: CSARGLAGAHYEQYF
j_gene: TRBJ2-7
abundance: few
v_gene: TRBV20-1
len: 15
d_gene: TRBD2

CDR3nt: TGTGCCAGCAGCCAAGGAAGCCGGGACTCAGAATACGAGCAGTACTTC
CDR3aa: CASSQGSRDSEYEQYF
j_gene: TRBJ2-7
abundance: -
v_gene: TRBV28
len: 16
d_gene: -

CDR3nt: TGCGCCAGCAGTCCTCCCGGGGGTAGCGGGAACTCCTACGAGCAGTACTTC
CDR3aa: CASSPPGGSGNSYEQYF
j_gene: TRBJ2-7
abundance: once
v_gene: TRBV23-1
len: 17
d_gene: TRBD2

CDR3nt: TGTGCCAGCAGTTACTCGAGGGGACTCGAGCAGTACTTC
CDR3aa: CASSYSRGLEQYF
j_gene: TRBJ2-7
abundance: -
v_gene: TRBV6-5
len: 13
d_gene: -

CDR3nt: TGCGCCAGCAGCCAAGGCTCCTCTGGGGCCAACGTCCTGACTTTC
CDR3aa: CASSQGSSGANVLTF
j_gene: TRBJ2-6
abundance: few
v_gene: TRBV4-3
len: 15
d_gene: -

CDR3nt: TGTGCCAGCTCACCACGGGGACAATGTGAAGCTTTCTTT
CDR3aa: CASSPRGQCEAFF
j_gene: TRBJ1-1
abundance: -
v_gene: TRBV18
len: 13
d_gene: -

CDR3nt: TGCAGTGCTAGATTCCCAGTAGGACCTCAGAGACATTTGAACACTGAAGCTTTCTTT
CDR3aa: CSARFPVGPQRHLNTEAFF
j_gene: TRBJ1-1
abundance: -
v_gene: TRBV20-1
len: 19
d_gene: -

CDR3nt: TGCGCCAGCAGCGTCACAGGGGCGGGGGAGCAGTACTTC
CDR3aa: CASSVTGAGEQYF
j_gene: TRBJ2-7
abundance: once
v_gene: TRBV5-1
len: 13
d_gene: -

CDR3nt: TGTGCCAGCAGTTACTCTGGGCGGGACTTGGACACAGATACGCAGTATTTT
CDR3aa: CASSYSGRDLDTDTQYF
j_gene: TRBJ2-3
abundance: -
v_gene: TRBV6-5
len: 17
d_gene: -

CDR3nt: TGTGCCAGCAGCTTATGGTCCGACAATGAGCAGTTCTTC
CDR3aa: CASSLWSDNEQFF
j_gene: TRBJ2-1
abundance: -
v_gene: TRBV11-3
len: 13
d_gene: -

CDR3nt: TGTGCCAGCAGCCTTTGGAATCAAGAGACCCAGTACTTC
CDR3aa: CASSLWNQETQYF
j_gene: TRBJ2-5
abundance: -
v_gene: TRBV5-6
len: 13
d_gene: -

CDR3nt: TGCAGCGTTGTCGGGGGGAGCTCCTACGAGCAGTACTTC
CDR3aa: CSVVGGSSYEQYF
j_gene: TRBJ2-7
abundance: -
v_gene: TRBV29-1
len: 13
d_gene: TRBD2

CDR3nt: TGTGCCAGCAGCTTGAGGAGGCTTACGTTCCCCTACGAGCAGTACTTC
CDR3aa: CASSLRRLTFPYEQYF
j_gene: TRBJ2-7
abundance: few
v_gene: TRBV7-8
len: 16
d_gene: -

CDR3nt: TGTGCCAGCAGTTACGCAGGGTCTGGAAACACCATATATTTT
CDR3aa: CASSYAGSGNTIYF
j_gene: TRBJ1-3
abundance: -
v_gene: TRBV27
len: 14
d_gene: -

CDR3nt: TGTGCCAGCACTCCGACAGCGGGAGGGCACGGGGAGCTGTTTTTT
CDR3aa: CASTPTAGGHGELFF
j_gene: TRBJ2-2
abundance: once
v_gene: TRBV28
len: 15
d_gene: TRBD2